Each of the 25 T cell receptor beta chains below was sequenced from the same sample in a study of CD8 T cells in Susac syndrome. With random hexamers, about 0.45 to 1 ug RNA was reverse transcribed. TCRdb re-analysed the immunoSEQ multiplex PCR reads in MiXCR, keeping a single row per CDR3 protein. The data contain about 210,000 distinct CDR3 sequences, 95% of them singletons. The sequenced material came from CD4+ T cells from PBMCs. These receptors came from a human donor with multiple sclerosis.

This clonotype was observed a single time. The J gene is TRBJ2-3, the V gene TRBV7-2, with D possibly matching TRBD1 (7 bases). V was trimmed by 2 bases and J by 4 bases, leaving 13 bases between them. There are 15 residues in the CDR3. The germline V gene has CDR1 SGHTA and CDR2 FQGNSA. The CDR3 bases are TGTGCCAGCAGCTTACGGCAGGGGGGAGCAGATACGCAGTATTTT. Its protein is CASSLRQGGADTQYF.

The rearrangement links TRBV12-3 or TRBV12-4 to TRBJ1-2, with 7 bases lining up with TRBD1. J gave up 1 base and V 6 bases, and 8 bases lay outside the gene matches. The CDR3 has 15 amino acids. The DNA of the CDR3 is TGTGCCAGCAGATTGGGGACAGACAATAACTATGGCTACACCTTC. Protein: CASRLGTDNNYGYTF.

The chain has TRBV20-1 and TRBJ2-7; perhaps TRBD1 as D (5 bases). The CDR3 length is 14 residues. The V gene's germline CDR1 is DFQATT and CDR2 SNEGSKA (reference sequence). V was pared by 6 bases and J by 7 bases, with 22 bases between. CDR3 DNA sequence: TGCAGTGCCCAACTTCAGGGATCCCTGCGAGAGCAGTACTTC. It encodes CSAQLQGSLREQYF.

CDR3 nucleotide sequence: TGTGCCAGCGGGGTAGCGGGAGTTTGGAATGAGCAGTTCTTC. Translated: CASGVAGVWNEQFF. This chain joins TRBV28 and TRBJ2-1; TRBD2 aligns across 9 bases. Trimming cost V 8 bases and J 7 bases; bases outside gene matches: 9. CDR1 MDHEN and CDR2 SYDVKM come from the germline V gene. The CDR3 contains 14 residues.

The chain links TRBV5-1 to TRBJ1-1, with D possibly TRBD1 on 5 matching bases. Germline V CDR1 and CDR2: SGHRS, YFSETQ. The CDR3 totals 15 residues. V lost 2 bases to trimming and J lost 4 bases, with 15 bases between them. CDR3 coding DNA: TGCGCCAGCAGCTTCCCAGGGAAGAGTTCCACTGAAGCTTTCTTT. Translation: CASSFPGKSSTEAFF.

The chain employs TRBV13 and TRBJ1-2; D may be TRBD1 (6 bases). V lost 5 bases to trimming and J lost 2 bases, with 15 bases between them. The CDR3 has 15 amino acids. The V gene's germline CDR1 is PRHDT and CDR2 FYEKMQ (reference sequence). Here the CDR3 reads CASSRQVVGNYGYTF. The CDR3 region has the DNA TGTGCCAGCAGCCGACAGGTTGTGGGGAACTATGGCTACACCTTC.

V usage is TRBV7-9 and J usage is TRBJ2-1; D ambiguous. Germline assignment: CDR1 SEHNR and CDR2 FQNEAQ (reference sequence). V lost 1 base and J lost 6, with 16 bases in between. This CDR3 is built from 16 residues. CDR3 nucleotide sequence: TGTGCCAGCAGCTTAGGCGGCGACTCAGCTGTCAATGAGCAGTTCTTC. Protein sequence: CASSLGGDSAVNEQFF.

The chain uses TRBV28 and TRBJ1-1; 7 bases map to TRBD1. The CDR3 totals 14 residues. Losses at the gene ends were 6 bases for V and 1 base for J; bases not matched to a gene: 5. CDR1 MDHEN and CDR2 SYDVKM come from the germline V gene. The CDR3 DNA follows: TGTGCCAGCAGAGCCCCAGGGGGGAACACTGAAGCTTTCTTT. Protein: CASRAPGGNTEAFF.

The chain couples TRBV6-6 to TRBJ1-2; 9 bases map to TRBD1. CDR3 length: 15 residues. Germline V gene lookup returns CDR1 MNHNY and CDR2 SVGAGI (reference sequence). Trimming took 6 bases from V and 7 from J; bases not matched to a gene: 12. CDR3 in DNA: TGTGCCAGCAGATACCAGATACAGGGGGCTAGTGGCTACACCTTC. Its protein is CASRYQIQGASGYTF.

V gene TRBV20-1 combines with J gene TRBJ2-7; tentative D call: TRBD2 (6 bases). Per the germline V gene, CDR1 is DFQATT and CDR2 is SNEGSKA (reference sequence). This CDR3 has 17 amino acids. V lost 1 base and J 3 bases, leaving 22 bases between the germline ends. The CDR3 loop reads CSARAMGLTNLVYEQYF. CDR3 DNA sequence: TGCAGTGCTAGAGCGATGGGACTGACAAACCTAGTCTACGAGCAGTACTTC.

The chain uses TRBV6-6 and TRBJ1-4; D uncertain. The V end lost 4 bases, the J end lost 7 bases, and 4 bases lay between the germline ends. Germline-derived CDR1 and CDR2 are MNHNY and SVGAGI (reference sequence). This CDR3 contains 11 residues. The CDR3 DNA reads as TGTGCCAGCAGTTCAGTTGAAAAACTGTTTTTT. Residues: CASSSVEKLFF.

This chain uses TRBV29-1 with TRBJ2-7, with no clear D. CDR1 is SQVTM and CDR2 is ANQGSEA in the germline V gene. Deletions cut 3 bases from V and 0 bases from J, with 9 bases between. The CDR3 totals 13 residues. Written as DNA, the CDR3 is TGCAGCGTTGAGAGCAAAAACTCCTACGAGCAGTACTTC. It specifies CSVESKNSYEQYF.

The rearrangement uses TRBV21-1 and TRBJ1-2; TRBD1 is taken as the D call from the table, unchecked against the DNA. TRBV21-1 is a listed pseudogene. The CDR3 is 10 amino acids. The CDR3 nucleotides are TGTGCCAGCAGCAAGACAGGGGGTCCCTTC. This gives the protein CASSKTGGPF.

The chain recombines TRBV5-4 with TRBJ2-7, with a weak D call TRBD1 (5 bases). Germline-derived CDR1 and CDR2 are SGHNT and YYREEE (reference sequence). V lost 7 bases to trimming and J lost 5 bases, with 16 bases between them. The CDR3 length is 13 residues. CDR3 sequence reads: CASAPAGPHEQYF. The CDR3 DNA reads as TGTGCCAGCGCCCCGGCAGGGCCTCACGAGCAGTACTTC.

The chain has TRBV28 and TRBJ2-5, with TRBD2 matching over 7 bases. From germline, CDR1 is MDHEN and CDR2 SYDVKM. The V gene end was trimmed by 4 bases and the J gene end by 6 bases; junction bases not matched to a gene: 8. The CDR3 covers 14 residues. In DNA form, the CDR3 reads TGTGCCAGCAGTTGGGGGGGGAGTACGAAGACCCAGTACTTC. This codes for CASSWGGSTKTQYF.

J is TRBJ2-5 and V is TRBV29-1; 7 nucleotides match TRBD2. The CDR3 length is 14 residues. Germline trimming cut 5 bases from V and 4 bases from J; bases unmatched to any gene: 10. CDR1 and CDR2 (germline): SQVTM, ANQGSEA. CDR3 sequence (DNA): TGCAGCGTTCTACCGGGGCGGGAGCGAGAGACCCAGTACTTC. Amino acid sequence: CSVLPGRERETQYF.

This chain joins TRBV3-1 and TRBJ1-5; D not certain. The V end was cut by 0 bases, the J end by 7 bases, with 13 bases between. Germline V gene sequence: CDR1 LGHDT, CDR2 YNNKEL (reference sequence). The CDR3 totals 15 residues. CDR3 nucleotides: TGTGCCAGCAGCCAAGATATGGCCCGTGGGCAGCCCCAGCATTTT. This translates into CASSQDMARGQPQHF.

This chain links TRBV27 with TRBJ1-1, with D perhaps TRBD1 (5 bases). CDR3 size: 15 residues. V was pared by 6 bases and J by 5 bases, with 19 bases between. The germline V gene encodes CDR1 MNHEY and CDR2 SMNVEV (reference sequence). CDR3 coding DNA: TGTGCCAGCAGCCGTCACCCGGGGGTCGGAACTGAAGCTTTCTTT. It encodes CASSRHPGVGTEAFF.

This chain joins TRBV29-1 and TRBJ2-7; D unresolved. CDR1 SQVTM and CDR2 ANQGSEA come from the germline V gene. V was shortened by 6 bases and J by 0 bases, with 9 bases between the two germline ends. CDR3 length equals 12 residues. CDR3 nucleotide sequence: TGCAGCGTGACAAGTAGCTCCTACGAGCAGTACTTC. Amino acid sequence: CSVTSSSYEQYF.

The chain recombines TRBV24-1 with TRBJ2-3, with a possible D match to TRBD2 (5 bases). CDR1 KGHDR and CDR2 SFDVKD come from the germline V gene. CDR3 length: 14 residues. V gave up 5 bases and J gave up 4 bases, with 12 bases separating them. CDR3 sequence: CATSGDNGADTQYF. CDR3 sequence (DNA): TGTGCCACCAGTGGAGACAACGGGGCAGATACGCAGTATTTT.

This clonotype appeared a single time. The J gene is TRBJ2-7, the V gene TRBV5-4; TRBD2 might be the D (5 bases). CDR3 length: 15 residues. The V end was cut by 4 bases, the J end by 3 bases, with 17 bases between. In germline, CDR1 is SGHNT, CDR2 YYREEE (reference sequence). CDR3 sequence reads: CASSEGVAEIYEQYF. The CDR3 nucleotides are TGTGCCAGCAGCGAGGGTGTCGCAGAGATCTACGAGCAGTACTTC.

CDR3 DNA sequence: TGCAGTGCTCAACCCCGTCGGTTTGAAGCGGGTAACACAGATACGCAGTATTTT. This gives the protein CSAQPRRFEAGNTDTQYF. This chain joins TRBV20-1 and TRBJ2-3; D is perhaps TRBD2 (6 bases). The V gene's germline CDR1 is DFQATT and CDR2 SNEGSKA (reference sequence). V lost 5 bases and J 2 bases, leaving 26 bases between the germline ends. This CDR3 spans 18 amino acids.

CDR3 DNA sequence: TGTGCCAGCAGCTTAGTATTGGGCGGTAATCAGCCCCAGCATTTT. Translating it yields CASSLVLGGNQPQHF. The chain has TRBV7-2 and TRBJ1-5; D call uncertain. The CDR3 extends over 15 amino acids. Between the trimmed V and J ends, which lost 1 base and 4 bases, there was a span of 11 bases. Germline V gives CDR1 SGHTA, CDR2 FQGNSA.

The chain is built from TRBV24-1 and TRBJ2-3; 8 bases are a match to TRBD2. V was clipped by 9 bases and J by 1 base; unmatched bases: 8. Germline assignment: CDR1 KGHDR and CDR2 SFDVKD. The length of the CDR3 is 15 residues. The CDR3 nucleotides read TGTGCCACCGCTGCGGGCGGGGGGCGCACAGATACGCAGTATTTT. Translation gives CATAAGGGRTDTQYF.

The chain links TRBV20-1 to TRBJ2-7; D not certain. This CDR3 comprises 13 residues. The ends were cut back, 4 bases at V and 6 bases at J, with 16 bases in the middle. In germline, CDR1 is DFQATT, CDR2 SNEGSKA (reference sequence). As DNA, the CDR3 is TGCAGTGCTATCCAGACTGGGCGGACCGAGCAGTACTTC. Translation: CSAIQTGRTEQYF.